A single TCR beta chain is shown here with its context. Its antigen is still unknown. This entry is derived from a study of cytomegalovirus exposure and HLA in healthy donors. General study points: Reports described diagnosis of cytomegalovirus status by the classifier as highly specific and sensitive.

Profiled with immunoSEQ multiplex PCR; TCRdb holds only in-frame clones, not every one. The sample gives approximately 140,000 clones, about 90% of which show up once; 2.9% is in the top ten. The sequence derives from a man in his late teens or twenties in good health and CMV-seronegative. Sequencing input: PBMCs.

CDR3 sequence reads: CASSLSAGAEETQYF. The CDR3 DNA sequence: TGTGCCAGCAGTTTATCTGCAGGGGCGGAAGAGACCCAGTACTTC. This sequence joins TRBV27 and TRBJ2-5; perhaps TRBD1 as D (6 bases). With 0 bases removed from V and 3 bases from J, the gap between germline ends came to 11 bases. Germline V gives CDR1 MNHEY, CDR2 SMNVEV (reference sequence). The length of the CDR3 is 15 residues.